The 26 T cell receptor beta chains below were found in one sample sequenced in a study of blood T cells in healthy people across ages. It was with a sample-barcoded 5' primer and a J-beta primer mix that a second PCR of about 7 to 12 cycles was run. TCRdb passed the 5' RACE reads through MiXCR, listing each CDR3 protein once. The table has approximately 2,000,000 distinct CDR3 sequences, around 40% seen once. The sample comprised blood. The receptors derive from a human donor in good health.

V gene TRBV7-2 combines with J gene TRBJ2-1, with D maybe TRBD1 (5 bases). The CDR3 runs 13 residues. Germline V gives CDR1 SGHTA, CDR2 FQGNSA. V lost 3 bases and J lost 6, with 9 bases in between. Here the CDR3 reads CASSFSQGNEQFF. CDR3 nucleotide sequence: TGTGCCAGCAGCTTCAGCCAGGGCAATGAGCAGTTCTTC.

The V gene is TRBV6-6, the J gene TRBJ1-2; D uncertain. V was pared by 6 bases and J by 6 bases, with 23 bases between. CDR1 is MNHNY and CDR2 is SVGAGI in the germline V gene (reference sequence). This CDR3 is built from 16 residues. The CDR3 region is CASSKTYKGRRHGYTF. DNA of the CDR3: TGTGCCAGCAGCAAGACCTACAAGGGAAGGCGTCATGGCTACACCTTC.

The table lists this clonotype with a count of one. The gene calls are TRBV5-1 and TRBJ1-4; perhaps TRBD1 as D (5 bases). CDR1 is SGHRS and CDR2 is YFSETQ in the germline V gene. The CDR3 totals 14 residues. The V and J ends lost 2 bases and 8 bases respectively, with 13 bases between them. CDR3 protein: CASSFSQGGEKLFF. Here the CDR3 DNA reads TGCGCCAGCAGCTTCTCGCAGGGTGGCGAAAAACTGTTTTTT. The entire variable domain, with the rest obtained from reference TRBV5-1 and TRBJ1-4, is as follows: KAGVTQTPRYLIKTRGQQVTLSCSPISGHRSVSWYQQTPGQGLQFLFEYFSETQRNKGNFPGRFSGRQFSNSRSEMNVSTLELGDSALYLCASSFSQGGEKLFFGSGTQLSVL.

The table lists this clonotype with a few counts. The rearrangement links TRBV20-1 to TRBJ2-1; D is ambiguous. The CDR3 runs to 15 residues. Trimming shortened V by 5 bases and J by 0 bases, and 14 bases separated the two germline ends. Germline lookup yields CDR1 DFQATT and CDR2 SNEGSKA (reference sequence). The chain's CDR3 is CSAPITISSYNEQFF. CDR3 sequence (DNA): TGCAGTGCTCCTATCACTATTAGCTCCTACAATGAGCAGTTCTTC.

Details on this clonotype: Sequence at one end of the junction differs from germline and may be a read error. J is TRBJ2-7 and V is TRBV27, with 10 bases that match TRBD1. Per germline, CDR1 MNHEY and CDR2 SMNVEV (reference sequence). CDR3 length: 14 amino acids. The CDR3 sequence: CAGSSRDRGYEQYF. The CDR3 DNA reads TGTGCCGGCAGTTCCCGGGACAGGGGTTACGAGCAGTACTTC.

Turning to this clonotype: At one end the junction does not follow the germline gene, possibly because of a read error. The chain links TRBV10-3 to TRBJ2-1; 8 positions agree with TRBD1. In germline, CDR1 is ENHRY, CDR2 SYGVKD. This CDR3 is 15 amino acids long. The CDR3 DNA reads TGTGCCATCAGTGAGCAAGGGGACAGGTACAATGAGCGGTTCTTC. It translates to CAISEQGDRYNERFF.

This clonotype was picked up a small number of times. The rearrangement uses TRBV7-2 and TRBJ2-7; 7 bases fit TRBD1. The CDR3 loop spans 14 amino acids. Germline CDR1 and CDR2: SGHTA and FQGNSA. V gave up 5 bases and J gave up 2 bases; unmatched junction bases: 6. This chain's CDR3 is CASSTGTATYEQYF. CDR3 bases: TGTGCCAGCAGCACCGGGACAGCAACCTACGAGCAGTACTTC. Supplemented by reference TRBV7-2 and TRBJ2-7, the full variable domain reads GAGVSQSPSNKVTEKGKDVELRCDPISGHTALYWYRQSLGQGLEFLIYFQGNSAPDKSGLPSDRFSAERTGGSVSTLTIQRTQQEDSAVYLCASSTGTATYEQYFGPGTRLTVT.

The V gene is TRBV5-1, the J gene TRBJ1-1, with unresolved D. CDR1 is SGHRS and CDR2 is YFSETQ in the germline V gene. The CDR3 extends over 15 amino acids. V was clipped by 2 bases and J by 1 base, with 12 bases between them. CDR3 residues: CASSFIGSENTEAFF. The CDR3 DNA reads TGCGCCAGCAGCTTCATTGGGAGCGAGAACACTGAAGCTTTCTTT.

The chain carries TRBV3-1 and TRBJ2-7, with no clear D. Germline lookup yields CDR1 LGHDT and CDR2 YNNKEL (reference sequence). This CDR3 is 15 amino acids long. With 1 base removed from V and 0 bases from J, the gap between germline ends came to 10 bases. This chain's CDR3 is CASSQVSSSSYEQYF. The CDR3 DNA follows: TGTGCCAGCAGCCAAGTCAGTTCCAGCTCCTACGAGCAGTACTTC.

This clonotype has just a few counts. This chain links TRBV12-3 or TRBV12-4 with TRBJ1-1; D is uncertain. Trimming took 7 bases from V and 5 from J, leaving 11 bases between them. CDR3 length: 12 amino acids. The CDR3, as DNA: TGTGCCAGCACCTATAGCGGGACTGAAGCTTTCTTT. Translating it yields CASTYSGTEAFF.

The J gene is TRBJ2-7, the V gene TRBV13; 7 nucleotides match TRBD1. The V gene end was trimmed by 7 bases and the J gene end by 4 bases; junction bases not matched to a gene: 10. CDR1 and CDR2 from the germline V gene are PRHDT and FYEKMQ (reference sequence). The CDR3 has 14 residues. The CDR3 bases are TGTGCCAGCACCCAGACAGGGAAAGCTTACGAGCAGTACTTC. This gives the protein CASTQTGKAYEQYF.

This clonotype was counted only a few times. The CDR3 region is CASSPTWDRSSYEQYF. The CDR3 DNA follows: TGTGCCAGCAGCCCGACGTGGGACAGGAGCTCCTACGAGCAGTACTTC. V and J are TRBV11-3 and TRBJ2-7; TRBD1 agrees at 8 bases. This CDR3 spans 16 amino acids. V was clipped by 5 bases and J by 0 bases; unmatched bases: 9. Germline V CDR1 and CDR2: SGHNT, YENEEA.

The chain joins TRBV20-1 to TRBJ2-7; the match to TRBD2 covers 12 bases. With the DNA end fitting TRBJ2-5 better, the J assignment may be wrong. In germline, CDR1 is DFQATT, CDR2 SNEGSKA (reference sequence). The CDR3 has 15 residues. CDR3 in DNA: TGCAGTGCTAGAGGGGGACTAGCGGGTTGGGAGACCCAGTACTTC. It codes for CSARGGLAGWETQYF.

This clonotype has more than one count but fewer than ten. The rearrangement joins TRBV7-9 to TRBJ1-2, with D maybe TRBD1 (5 bases). CDR1 and CDR2 (germline): SEHNR, FQNEAQ (reference sequence). The V gene lost 3 bases and the J gene lost 4 bases, with 15 bases spanning the gap. The CDR3 has 15 residues. CDR3 sequence (DNA): TGTGCCAGCAGCTTTAGACGGGGCGAAGGCTATGGCTACACCTTC. Protein sequence: CASSFRRGEGYGYTF.

This clonotype was detected only a few times. The chain has TRBV9 and TRBJ2-3; TRBD2 matches 8 bases. Germline V lookup: CDR1 SGDLS, CDR2 YYNGEE. V lost 2 bases and J lost 0; bases outside the gene matches: 5. CDR3 length equals 16 residues. The DNA for the CDR3 is TGTGCCAGCAGCGTTAGCGGGACACCTAGCACAGATACGCAGTATTTT. It codes for CASSVSGTPSTDTQYF.

This clonotype was picked up a small number of times. A much larger clone lies a single base off, so this may be a read error. This chain's CDR3 is CSVERGRYGYTF. The CDR3 nucleotides read TGCAGCGTTGAACGGGGACGTTATGGCTACACCTTC. The chain carries TRBV29-1 and TRBJ1-2, with D possibly matching TRBD1 (5 bases). This CDR3 is 12 amino acids long. CDR1 and CDR2 (germline): SQVTM, ANQGSEA. Between the trimmed V and J ends, which lost 2 bases and 5 bases, there was a span of 9 bases.

This clonotype was detected ten times or more. This chain uses TRBV9 with TRBJ2-3; 8 bases agree with TRBD2. The CDR3 spans 16 residues. The germline V gene encodes CDR1 SGDLS and CDR2 YYNGEE. V trimming: 0 bases; J trimming: 6 bases; junction bases outside the gene matches: 9. The CDR3 nucleotides read TGTGCCAGCAGCGTAGGTGGTAGCGGGGCAGTTGATACGCAGTATTTT. Translating it yields CASSVGGSGAVDTQYF.

The chain links TRBV12-3 or TRBV12-4 to TRBJ2-1, with a possible D match to TRBD1 (5 bases). The CDR3 sequence is 17 residues long. V lost 5 bases, J lost 3 bases, and 20 bases lay in between. The CDR3 coding sequence is TGTGCCAGCAGTCGCTCCCCCCCAGGGCGGCACTACAATGAGCAGTTCTTC. As protein: CASSRSPPGRHYNEQFF.

This clonotype has just a few counts. This chain uses TRBV20-1 with TRBJ2-3; 9 bases are a match to TRBD1. The CDR3 length is 12 residues. Germline CDR1 is DFQATT and CDR2 is SNEGSKA (reference sequence). Unmatched junction bases numbered 5, after V lost 5 bases and J lost 8 bases. The CDR3 loop reads CSAVPGQGTQYF. The CDR3 region has the DNA TGCAGTGCTGTCCCGGGACAGGGTACGCAGTATTTT.

This clonotype was counted only a few times. The chain couples TRBV12-3 or TRBV12-4 to TRBJ2-1, with 7 nucleotides matching TRBD2. The CDR3 covers 14 residues. V lost 3 bases to trimming and J lost 5 bases; unmatched junction nucleotides: 4. The CDR3 is CASSFGGENNEQFF. The CDR3 region has the DNA TGTGCCAGCAGTTTTGGGGGGGAAAACAATGAGCAGTTCTTC.

This clonotype was observed a handful of times. The chain is built from TRBV29-1 and TRBJ1-4, with D perhaps TRBD1 (5 bases). CDR1 SQVTM and CDR2 ANQGSEA come from the germline V gene. This CDR3 contains 11 residues. The V gene lost 6 bases and the J gene lost 10 bases, with 12 bases spanning the gap. CDR3 residues: CSVPGTRKLFF. The CDR3 DNA is TGCAGCGTCCCCGGGACGCGAAAACTGTTTTTT.

As concerns this clonotype: The junction departs from germline at one end; a sequencing error may be responsible. V and J are TRBV5-8 and TRBJ2-1, with TRBD2 identical over 10 bases. Germline V gene data show CDR1 as SGHTS and CDR2 as YDEGEE. The CDR3 loop spans 16 amino acids. The CDR3 loop is CAISLELAGFYNEQFF. The CDR3 DNA reads as TGTGCCATCAGCTTGGAACTAGCGGGATTCTACAATGAGCAGTTCTTC.

The table lists this clonotype with many counts. The chain has TRBV6-5 and TRBJ2-4; TRBD1 aligns across 7 bases. Germline CDR1 reads MNHEY; CDR2 reads SVGAGI. The length of the CDR3 is 12 residues. The ends lost 3 bases at V and 9 bases at J; junction bases unmatched: 2. CDR3 loop: CASSYPGGIQYF. CDR3 bases: TGTGCCAGCAGTTATCCAGGGGGCATTCAGTACTTC.

This clonotype was recorded many times. The chain joins TRBV7-3 to TRBJ1-2, with TRBD1 matching 10 bases. Germline loops: CDR1 SGHTA, CDR2 FQGTGA. Unmatched junction bases numbered 3, after V lost 5 bases and J lost 6 bases. The CDR3 contains 13 residues. CDR3 in amino acids: CASSATGGDGYTF. Here the CDR3 DNA reads TGTGCCAGCAGCGCGACAGGGGGCGATGGCTACACCTTC.

The CDR3 spells CSAQVAGESYEQYF. Here the CDR3 DNA reads TGCAGTGCTCAGGTAGCGGGGGAGTCCTACGAGCAGTACTTC. The V and J genes are TRBV20-1 and TRBJ2-7; 9 positions match TRBD2. With 5 bases clipped from V and 1 base from J, the junction kept 6 bases outside the gene matches. The germline V gene encodes CDR1 DFQATT and CDR2 SNEGSKA (reference sequence). CDR3 length: 14 amino acids.

The V call is TRBV4-3, the J call TRBJ2-1; TRBD2 aligns across 12 bases. V lost 3 bases to trimming and J lost 7 bases; unmatched junction nucleotides: 7. This CDR3 is built from 16 residues. The germline gives CDR1 LGHNA, CDR2 YSLEER. CDR3 amino acids: CASSQGGLAGPNEQFF. In nucleotides, the CDR3 is TGCGCCAGCAGCCAGGGTGGACTAGCGGGGCCAAATGAGCAGTTCTTC.